This is a list of T cell receptor beta chains from one sample in a study of blood T cells in healthy people across ages. TCRdb re-called the 5' RACE reads with MiXCR, one entry per CDR3 protein. The sample lists about 900,000 distinct CDR3 sequences; around 62% were seen once. The sequenced sample consisted of blood. The source of these receptors is a man aged 25-45 years in good health. Both conserved end residues are part of each CDR3. Fields, in order: D gene, clone size, V gene, J gene, CDR3 DNA, CDR3 protein. A D gene is named only where the DNA matches it firmly. Size is omitted from some rows. Given values are once, few, many or a class for expanded clones.

TRBD2	-	TRBV25-1	TRBJ2-2	TGTGCCAGCAGTGAATACACTAGCGGGGGGGCCGGGGAGCTGTTTTTT	CASSEYTSGGAGELFF
TRBD2	-	TRBV15	TRBJ2-3	TGTGCCACCAGCGAAAAAAAAATAGCGGGGTACACAGATACGCAGTATTTT	CATSEKKIAGYTDTQYF
-	-	TRBV7-9	TRBJ2-3	TGTGCCAGCAGACGGACTGACAGTACAGATACGCAGTATTTT	CASRRTDSTDTQYF
TRBD1	few	TRBV20-1	TRBJ2-4	TGCAGTGCTAGACTCCCGGGACAGGGGATGGCTAGCAAAAACATTCAGTACTTC	CSARLPGQGMASKNIQYF
TRBD2	-	TRBV6-5	TRBJ2-3	TGTGCCAGCAGTTACTGGGGCGGGGGGGCGGATACGCAGTATTTT	CASSYWGGGADTQYF
-	-	TRBV12-3/TRBV12-4	TRBJ2-1	TGTGCCAGCAGTCCTGGTCGGCTTGTCGGGTCTGGACAAGAGACCCAGTTCTTC	CASSPGRLVGSGQETQFF
TRBD2	-	TRBV9	TRBJ2-1	TGTGCCAGCAGCGTAGCGGGGGGGACCGGGAGCTCCTACAATGAGCAGTTCTTC	CASSVAGGTGSSYNEQFF
-	few	TRBV3-1	TRBJ1-2	TGCGCCAGCAGCCAAGATCGGGGCGGCTACACCTTC	CASSQDRGGYTF
-	-	TRBV5-1	TRBJ2-5	TGCGCCAGCAGCTTCTCCGGGACGGAGGAAGAGACCCAGTACTTC	CASSFSGTEEETQYF
-	-	TRBV4-3	TRBJ2-2	TGCGCCAGCAGCCAAGCTGCTCTTTACACCGGGGAGCTGTTTTTT	CASSQAALYTGELFF
-	-	TRBV18	TRBJ2-7	TGTGCCAGCTCACCACGCACTATTTCCTACGAGCAGTACTTC	CASSPRTISYEQYF
TRBD2	-	TRBV20-1	TRBJ2-1	TGCAGTGCCCTGACTAGCGGGGGCGCATACAATGAGCAGTTCTTC	CSALTSGGAYNEQFF
-	-	TRBV27	TRBJ2-5	TGTGCCAGCAGTTTAGAAAGGAGGGGAGAGACCCAGTACTTC	CASSLERRGETQYF
-	-	TRBV20-1	TRBJ2-1	TGCAGTGCTCCCGAGACTCGCCAAGGCCACAATGAGCAGTTCTTC	CSAPETRQGHNEQFF
-	-	TRBV5-1	TRBJ1-1	TGCGCCAGCAGCCTTTGGGGGTCCAACACTGAAGCTTTCTTT	CASSLWGSNTEAFF
-	few	TRBV11-2	TRBJ2-1	TGTGCCAGCAGCTTGTATAGCAATGAGCAGTTCTTC	CASSLYSNEQFF
-	-	TRBV5-1	TRBJ2-3	TGCGCCAGCAGCTTTGGACAGTTGACAGATACGCAGTATTTT	CASSFGQLTDTQYF
TRBD2	few	TRBV4-2	TRBJ2-5	TGTGCCAGCAGCCCCCCGGGACTAGCGGCCCAAGAGACCCAGTACTTC	CASSPPGLAAQETQYF
-	-	TRBV15	TRBJ2-4	TGTGCCACCAGCACCCCAACAGGAGGCAAAAACATTCAGTACTTC	CATSTPTGGKNIQYF
-	-	TRBV20-1	TRBJ2-7	TGCAGTGGTCGGGGCGCTAACAATGAGCAGTACTTC	CSGRGANNEQYF
-	-	TRBV7-6	TRBJ2-3	TGTGCCAGCAGCTTAGCGGGGGGCGAATTAGATACGCAGTATTTT	CASSLAGGELDTQYF
-	few	TRBV12-3/TRBV12-4	TRBJ2-3	TGTGCCAGCAGTTTGGGTCGGCCAGATACGCAGTATTTT	CASSLGRPDTQYF
TRBD2	-	TRBV6-5	TRBJ2-1	TGTGCCAGCAGTTACTCTGGGGCTAGCGGGATCTACAATGAGCAGTTCTTC	CASSYSGASGIYNEQFF
-	-	TRBV4-3	TRBJ2-1	TGCGCCAGCAGCCATTTAATACAGGAGAGCTCCTACAATGAGCAGTTCTTC	CASSHLIQESSYNEQFF
TRBD2	-	TRBV6-5	TRBJ2-1	TGTGCCAGCAGTCAGGGACTAGCGGGGGGCGAGCAGTTCTTC	CASSQGLAGGEQFF
-	-	TRBV3-1	TRBJ1-6	TGTGCCAGCAGCCCCCTACAGACCCGGTATAATTCACCCCTCCACTTT	CASSPLQTRYNSPLHF
-	-	TRBV6-8	TRBJ1-2	TGTGCCAGCAGGGAACAGCGGAACTATGGCTACACCTTC	CASREQRNYGYTF
-	few	TRBV7-8	TRBJ2-7	TGTGCCAGCAGCGGCAGGGATTCCTACGAGCAGTACTTC	CASSGRDSYEQYF
-	once	TRBV7-9	TRBJ2-3	TGTGCCAGCACCCAAACAGGTTCCAGGTTTCGGGAGCAGTATTTT	CASTQTGSRFREQYF
-	-	TRBV11-1	TRBJ2-1	TGTGCCAGCAGCTATCAGGAGTCGAGGAATGAGCAGTTCTTC	CASSYQESRNEQFF
-	-	TRBV29-1	TRBJ2-7	TGCAGCGTTGAACTGGTAACCTACGAGCAGTACTTC	CSVELVTYEQYF
TRBD1	few	TRBV9	TRBJ1-2	TGTGCCAGCAGCGTCTCGACAGGGGGAAACTATGGCTACACCTTC	CASSVSTGGNYGYTF
-	-	TRBV5-5	TRBJ2-1	TGTGCCAGCAGCTACTCGCCAGGGGCCTCCTACAATGAGCAGTTCTTC	CASSYSPGASYNEQFF
TRBD1	-	TRBV7-9	TRBJ2-7	TGTGCCAGCAGCGGCGGGACAGGGGGTCACGAGCAGTACTTC	CASSGGTGGHEQYF
TRBD2	-	TRBV7-2	TRBJ2-4	TGTGCCAGCAGCTTACTAGCGGGGCCCAAAAACATTCAGTACTTC	CASSLLAGPKNIQYF
-	-	TRBV12-3/TRBV12-4	TRBJ2-2	TGTGCCAGCAGCCCACCAGGGGCAATGAACACCGGGGAGCTGTTTTTT	CASSPPGAMNTGELFF
-	-	TRBV7-2	TRBJ2-7	TGTGCCAGCAGCTCCGAACAGGGAGTAACCTACGAGCAGTACTTC	CASSSEQGVTYEQYF
-	-	TRBV3-1	TRBJ1-1	TGTGCCAGCAGCCAAGTAGCCCTCTTTAACACTGAAGCTTTCTTT	CASSQVALFNTEAFF
-	-	TRBV20-1	TRBJ2-7	TGCAGTGCTAGAGAGTCCGGGGTAGAGTACTTC	CSARESGVEYF
-	-	TRBV4-3	TRBJ2-4	TGCGCCAGCAGCCAAGATAGGAGGAGGGAGCAGTACTTC	CASSQDRRREQYF
TRBD1	-	TRBV9	TRBJ2-7	TGTGCCTGCAGCGTAGGAGGACAGGGTGGGTACGAGCAGTACTTC	CACSVGGQGGYEQYF
-	-	TRBV27	TRBJ2-5	TGTGCCAGCAGTTTATGGGCAGGGGACGGGAAGACCCAGTACTTC	CASSLWAGDGKTQYF
TRBD2	-	TRBV15	TRBJ2-7	TGTGCCACCAGCGAAGGGACTAGCGGATTCTACGAGCAGTACTTC	CATSEGTSGFYEQYF
-	-	TRBV4-3	TRBJ1-5	TGCGCCAGCAGCGAATCGCAGGGGAGGAATCACCCCCAGCATTTT	CASSESQGRNHPQHF
TRBD2	-	TRBV20-1	TRBJ2-7	TGCAGTGCAAAAGACCCACTAGCGGGGGCATCCTCCGAGCAGTACTTC	CSAKDPLAGASSEQYF
TRBD2	-	TRBV7-9	TRBJ2-3	TGTGCCAGCAGCCATTGGACTAGCGGGGTGGGAGATACGCAGTATTTT	CASSHWTSGVGDTQYF
-	-	TRBV10-3	TRBJ1-4	TGTGCCATCAGTGAGGAGGGTCGGGAAAAACTGTTTTTT	CAISEEGREKLFF
-	few	TRBV9	TRBJ2-1	TGTGCCAGCAGCCCAATCGGGGAAGCCTACAATGAGCAGTTCTTC	CASSPIGEAYNEQFF
TRBD2	-	TRBV7-2	TRBJ2-7	TGTGCCAGCAGCTCCCGGGGGGGCGACTACGAGCAGTACTTC	CASSSRGGDYEQYF
-	-	TRBV5-5	TRBJ1-6	TGTGCCAGCAGCTGGGATAACTCTGGATCACCCCTCCACTTT	CASSWDNSGSPLHF
-	-	TRBV2	TRBJ1-1	TGTGCCAGCAGGGGGGGGAGTGGTAGCACTGAAGCTTTCTTT	CASRGGSGSTEAFF
-	-	TRBV6-6	TRBJ2-5	TGTGCCAGCAGTTACCCCATCCAAGAGACCCAGTACTTC	CASSYPIQETQYF
TRBD2	-	TRBV4-2	TRBJ2-3	TGTGCCAGCAGCCCGAGACTAGCGGGGGGGCAGAGAGATACGCAGTATTTT	CASSPRLAGGQRDTQYF